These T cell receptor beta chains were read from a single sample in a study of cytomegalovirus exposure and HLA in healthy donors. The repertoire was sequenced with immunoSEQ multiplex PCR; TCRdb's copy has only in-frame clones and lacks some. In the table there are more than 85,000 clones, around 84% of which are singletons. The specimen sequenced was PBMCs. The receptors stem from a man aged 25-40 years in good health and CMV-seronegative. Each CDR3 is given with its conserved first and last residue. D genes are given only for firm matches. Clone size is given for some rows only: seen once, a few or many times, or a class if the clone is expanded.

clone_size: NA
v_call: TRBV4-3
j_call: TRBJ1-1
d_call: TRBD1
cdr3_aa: CASSQDYRGDTEAFF
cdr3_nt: TGCGCCAGCAGCCAAGACTACAGGGGAGATACTGAAGCTTTCTTT

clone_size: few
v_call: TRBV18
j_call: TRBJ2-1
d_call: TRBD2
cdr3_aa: CASSPGASGNNEQFF
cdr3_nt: TGTGCCAGCTCACCAGGGGCTAGCGGGAACAATGAGCAGTTCTTC

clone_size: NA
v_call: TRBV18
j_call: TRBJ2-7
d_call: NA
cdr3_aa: CASSQEAEQYF
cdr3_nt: TGTGCCAGCTCACAGGAGGCAGAGCAGTACTTC

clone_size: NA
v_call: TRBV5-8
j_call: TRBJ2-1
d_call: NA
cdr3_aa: CASRTRDSHFF
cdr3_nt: TGTGCCAGCAGAACCCGGGACTCACACTTCTTC

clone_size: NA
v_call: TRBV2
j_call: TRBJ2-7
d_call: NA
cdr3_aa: CASRRDSIPPYEQYF
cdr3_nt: TGTGCCAGCAGAAGAGACAGCATACCCCCCTACGAGCAGTACTTC

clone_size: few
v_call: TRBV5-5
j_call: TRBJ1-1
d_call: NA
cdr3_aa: CASSSPTRGTEAFF
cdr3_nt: TGTGCCAGCAGCTCACCGACTCGGGGCACTGAAGCTTTCTTT

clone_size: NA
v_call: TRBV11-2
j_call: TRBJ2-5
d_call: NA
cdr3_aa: CASGHLQETQYF
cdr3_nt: TGTGCCAGCGGCCACCTCCAAGAGACCCAGTACTTC

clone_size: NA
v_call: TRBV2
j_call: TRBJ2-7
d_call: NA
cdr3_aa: CASRSTGETYEQYF
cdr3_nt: TGTGCCAGCAGGAGCACGGGAGAGACCTACGAGCAGTACTTC

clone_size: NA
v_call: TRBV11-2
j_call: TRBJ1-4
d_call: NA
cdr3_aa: CASSRSDTTNEKLFF
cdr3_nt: TGTGCCAGCAGCCGTAGTGACACTACTAATGAAAAACTGTTTTTT

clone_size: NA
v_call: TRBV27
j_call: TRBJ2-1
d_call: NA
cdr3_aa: CASSTPFQAVGNEQFF
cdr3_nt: TGTGCCAGCAGCACACCGTTTCAGGCCGTTGGCAATGAGCAGTTCTTC

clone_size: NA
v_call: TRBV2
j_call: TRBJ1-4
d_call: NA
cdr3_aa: CASTLARGSTNEKLFF
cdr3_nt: TGTGCCAGCACCCTGGCCCGGGGTTCAACTAATGAAAAACTGTTTTTT

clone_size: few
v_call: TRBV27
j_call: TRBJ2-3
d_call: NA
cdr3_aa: CASSFHRVDTQYF
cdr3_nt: TGTGCCAGCAGTTTCCACAGGGTGGATACGCAGTATTTT

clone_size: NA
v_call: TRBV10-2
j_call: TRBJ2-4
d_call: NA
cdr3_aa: CASSEWRAKNIQYF
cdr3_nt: TGCGCCAGCAGTGAGTGGAGGGCCAAAAACATTCAGTACTTC

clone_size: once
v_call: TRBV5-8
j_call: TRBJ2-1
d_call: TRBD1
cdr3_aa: CASSWDRGALYNEQFF
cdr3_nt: TGTGCCAGCAGCTGGGACAGGGGAGCCCTCTACAATGAGCAGTTCTTC

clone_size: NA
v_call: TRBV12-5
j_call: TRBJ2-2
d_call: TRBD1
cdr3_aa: CASGPGQGPTGELFF
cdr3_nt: TGTGCTAGTGGCCCGGGACAGGGACCCACCGGGGAGCTGTTTTTT

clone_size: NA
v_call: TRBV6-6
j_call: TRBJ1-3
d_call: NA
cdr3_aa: CASSYSRGSGNTIYF
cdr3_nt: TGTGCCAGCAGTTACTCACGGGGGTCTGGAAACACCATATATTTT

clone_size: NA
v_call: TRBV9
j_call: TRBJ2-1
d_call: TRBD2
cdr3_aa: CASSVGLAGASTSGYNEQFF
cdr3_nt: TGTGCCAGCAGCGTAGGCCTAGCGGGGGCGTCAACAAGCGGCTACAATGAGCAGTTCTTC

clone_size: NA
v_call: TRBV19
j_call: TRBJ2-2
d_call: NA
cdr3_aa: CASHLTGTNTGELFF
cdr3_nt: TGTGCCAGCCACCTAACGGGAACGAACACCGGGGAGCTGTTTTTT

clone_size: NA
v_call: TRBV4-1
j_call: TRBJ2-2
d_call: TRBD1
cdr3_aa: CASSRRGTGGAKGGELFF
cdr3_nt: TGCGCCAGCAGCCGTAGAGGGACAGGGGGCGCAAAGGGCGGGGAGCTGTTTTTT

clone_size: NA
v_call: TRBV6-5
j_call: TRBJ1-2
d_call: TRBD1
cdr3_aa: CASSYTRQGYGYTF
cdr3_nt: TGTGCCAGCAGTTATACGAGACAGGGCTATGGCTACACCTTC

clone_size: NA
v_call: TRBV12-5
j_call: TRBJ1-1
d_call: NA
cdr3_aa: CASGLAKKTSGDATEAFF
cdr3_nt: TGTGCTAGTGGTTTGGCAAAAAAAACCTCAGGGGACGCCACTGAAGCTTTCTTT

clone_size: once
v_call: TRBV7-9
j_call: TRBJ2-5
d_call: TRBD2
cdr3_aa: CASSLGAGGETQYF
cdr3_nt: TGTGCCAGCAGCTTAGGTGCGGGGGGGGAGACCCAGTACTTC

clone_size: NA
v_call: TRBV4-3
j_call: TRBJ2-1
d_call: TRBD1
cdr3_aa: CASSRLTGASPLNEQFF
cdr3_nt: TGCGCCAGCAGCCGACTAACAGGGGCAAGCCCCCTCAATGAGCAGTTCTTC

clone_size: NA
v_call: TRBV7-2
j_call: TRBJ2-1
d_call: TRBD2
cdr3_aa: CASPGLAASSYNEQFF
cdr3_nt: TGTGCCAGTCCGGGACTAGCGGCGAGCTCCTACAATGAGCAGTTCTTC

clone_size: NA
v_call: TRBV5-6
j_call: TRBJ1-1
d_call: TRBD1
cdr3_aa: CASRWTGGFENTEAFF
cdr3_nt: TGTGCCAGCAGGTGGACAGGGGGTTTTGAGAACACTGAAGCTTTCTTT

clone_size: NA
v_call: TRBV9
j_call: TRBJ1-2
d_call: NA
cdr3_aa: CASSGGGYGYTF
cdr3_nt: TGTGCCAGCAGCGGGGGAGGCTATGGCTACACCTTC

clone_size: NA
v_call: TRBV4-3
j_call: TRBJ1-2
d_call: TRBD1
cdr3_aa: CASSQDQAGGESNYGYTF
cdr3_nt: TGCGCCAGCAGCCAAGATCAGGCAGGGGGCGAGTCTAACTATGGCTACACCTTC

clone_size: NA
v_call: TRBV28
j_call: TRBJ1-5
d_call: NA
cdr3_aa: CASTPRGAGSNQPQHF
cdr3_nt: TGTGCCAGCACCCCTCGGGGGGCGGGGAGCAATCAGCCCCAGCATTTT

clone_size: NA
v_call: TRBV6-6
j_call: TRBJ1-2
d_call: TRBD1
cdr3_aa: CASSFNRGNYGYTF
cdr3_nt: TGTGCCAGCAGTTTTAACAGGGGTAACTATGGCTACACCTTC

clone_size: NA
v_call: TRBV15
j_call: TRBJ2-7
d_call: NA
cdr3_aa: CATSRSAAGEQYF
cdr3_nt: TGTGCCACCAGCAGATCCGCCGCGGGGGAGCAGTACTTC

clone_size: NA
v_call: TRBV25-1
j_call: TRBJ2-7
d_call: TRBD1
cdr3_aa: CASSRRTGGEQYF
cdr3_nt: TGTGCCAGCAGTAGACGGACAGGGGGCGAGCAGTACTTC

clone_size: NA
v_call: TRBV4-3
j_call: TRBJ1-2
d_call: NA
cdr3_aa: CASSQDAAGMNYGYTF
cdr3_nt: TGCGCCAGCAGCCAAGACGCCGCAGGGATGAACTATGGCTACACCTTC

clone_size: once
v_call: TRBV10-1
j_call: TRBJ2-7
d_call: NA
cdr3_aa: CASSEREARQGYTYEQYF
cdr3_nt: TGCGCCAGCAGTGAGAGGGAGGCAAGACAGGGATATACCTACGAGCAGTACTTC

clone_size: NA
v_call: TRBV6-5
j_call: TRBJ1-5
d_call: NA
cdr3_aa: CASSPTTGNNQPQHF
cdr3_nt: TGTGCCAGCAGTCCCACTACAGGGAACAATCAGCCCCAGCATTTT

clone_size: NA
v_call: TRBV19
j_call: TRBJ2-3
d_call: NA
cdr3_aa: CASSRGYTDTQYF
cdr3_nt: TGTGCCAGTAGTCGAGGATACACAGATACGCAGTATTTT

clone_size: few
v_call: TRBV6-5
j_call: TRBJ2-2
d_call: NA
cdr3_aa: CASSYSGTNTGELFF
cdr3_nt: TGTGCCAGCAGTTACTCCGGGACTAACACCGGGGAGCTGTTTTTT

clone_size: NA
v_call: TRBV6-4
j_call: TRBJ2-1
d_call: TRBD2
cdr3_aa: CAGGLAGNNEQFF
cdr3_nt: TGTGCCGGAGGACTAGCGGGAAACAATGAGCAGTTCTTC

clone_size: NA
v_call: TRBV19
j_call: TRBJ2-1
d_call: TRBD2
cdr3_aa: CASSWVAGESYNEQFF
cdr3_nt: TGTGCCAGTAGTTGGGTAGCGGGAGAGTCCTACAATGAGCAGTTCTTC

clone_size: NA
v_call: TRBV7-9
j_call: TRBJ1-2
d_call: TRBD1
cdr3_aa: CASSAGGTGVGGYTF
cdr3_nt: TGTGCCAGCAGCGCCGGGGGGACAGGAGTTGGTGGCTACACCTTC

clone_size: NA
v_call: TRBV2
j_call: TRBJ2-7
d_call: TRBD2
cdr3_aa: CASTLREFSYEQYF
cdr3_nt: TGTGCCAGCACATTGCGGGAGTTTTCCTACGAGCAGTACTTC

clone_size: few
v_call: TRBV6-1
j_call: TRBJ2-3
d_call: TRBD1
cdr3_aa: CASSVGQGTDTQYF
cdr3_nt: TGTGCCAGCAGTGTGGGACAGGGTACAGATACGCAGTATTTT

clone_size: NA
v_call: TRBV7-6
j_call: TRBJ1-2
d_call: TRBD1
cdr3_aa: CASSQDRGSNYGYTF
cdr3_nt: TGTGCCAGCAGCCAAGACAGGGGATCCAACTATGGCTACACCTTC

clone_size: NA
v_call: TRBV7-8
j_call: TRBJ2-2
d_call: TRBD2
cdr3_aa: CASSLASPLAGGRFNTGELFF
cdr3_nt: TGTGCCAGCAGCTTAGCTTCACCACTAGCGGGGGGTCGATTTAACACCGGGGAGCTGTTTTTT

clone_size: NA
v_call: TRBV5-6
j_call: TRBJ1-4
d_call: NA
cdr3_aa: CASSRAGSAEKLFF
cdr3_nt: TGTGCCAGCAGCAGAGCTGGTAGCGCTGAAAAACTGTTTTTT

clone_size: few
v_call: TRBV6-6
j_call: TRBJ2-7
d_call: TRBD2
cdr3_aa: CASSYSFGGSSYEQYF
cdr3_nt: TGTGCCAGCAGTTACTCATTCGGGGGGAGCTCCTACGAGCAGTACTTC

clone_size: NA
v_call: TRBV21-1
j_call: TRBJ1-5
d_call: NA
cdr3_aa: CARVIGGIQPQHF
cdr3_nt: TGTGCCAGGGTCATAGGGGGCATCCAGCCCCAGCATTTT

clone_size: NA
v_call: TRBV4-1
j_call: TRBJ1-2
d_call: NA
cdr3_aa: CASSQAQGYGYTF
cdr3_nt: TGCGCCAGCAGCCAAGCACAGGGTTATGGCTACACCTTC

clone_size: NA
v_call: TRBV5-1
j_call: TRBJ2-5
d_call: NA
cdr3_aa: CASANQETQYF
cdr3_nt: TGCGCCAGCGCTAATCAAGAGACCCAGTACTTC

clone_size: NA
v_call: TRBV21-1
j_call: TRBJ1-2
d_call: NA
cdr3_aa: CAMRNGYTF
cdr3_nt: TGTGCCATGCGGAATGGCTACACCTTC

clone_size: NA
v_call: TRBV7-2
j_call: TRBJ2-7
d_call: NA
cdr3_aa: CASSPSGFSYEQYF
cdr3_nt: TGTGCCAGCAGCCCCAGTGGTTTCTCCTACGAGCAGTACTTC

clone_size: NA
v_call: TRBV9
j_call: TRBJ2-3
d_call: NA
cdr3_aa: CASSSFPRVVDRLSSTDTQYF
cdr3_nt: TGTGCCAGCAGCTCGTTTCCCAGGGTTGTGGATCGCTTGTCTAGCACAGATACGCAGTATTTT

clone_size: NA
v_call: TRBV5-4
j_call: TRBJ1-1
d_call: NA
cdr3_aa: CASSLVPGVVVGEAFF
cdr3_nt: TGTGCCAGCAGCTTGGTCCCAGGGGTTGTTGTCGGTGAAGCTTTCTTT

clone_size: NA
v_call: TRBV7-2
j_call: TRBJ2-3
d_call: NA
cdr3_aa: CASSQEGFALDTQYF
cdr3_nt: TGTGCCAGCAGCCAAGAGGGATTCGCCCTGGATACGCAGTATTTT